The entry below describes one TCR beta chain. Its antigen is undetermined. Positive magnetic bead selection separated CD4+ and CD8+ cells, and flow cytometry confirmed purity. The source of the sample is a study of somatic mutations in cytotoxic T cells in rheumatoid arthritis. Study observations and caveats: The slight TRBV07 underrepresentation in rheumatoid arthritis patients was not adjusted for multiple comparisons.

Germline assignment: CDR1 SGHNT and CDR2 YENEEA. Trimming took 5 bases from V and 5 from J; bases not matched to a gene: 13. The CDR3 is 16 residues long. Profiling relied on immunoSEQ multiplex PCR, and the TCRdb table lists in-frame clones only, not all of them. The table lists roughly 4,200 clones, roughly nine tenths of them singletons. The receptor's source is a woman in her seventies with rheumatoid arthritis. The material sequenced was CD8+ T cells sorted from blood. The chain employs TRBV11-3 and TRBJ2-3; 7 bases line up with TRBD2. CDR3 in DNA: TGTGCCAGCAGCCAAGGGCGGGCGGGAGTCGGAGATACGCAGTATTTT. Translated, it gives CASSQGRAGVGDTQYF.